A single sample is the source of the 14 T cell receptor beta chains below, sequenced in a study of identical twins. TCRdb ran MiXCR on the 5' RACE reads and lists one entry per CDR3 protein. The table lists 1.5 million to 2 million distinct CDR3 sequences, less than 40% of them singletons. Sequencing input: cord blood. The origin of the receptors is a newborn girl in good health.

V is TRBV12-3 or TRBV12-4 and J is TRBJ1-6; D is uncertain. Trimming pared 5 bases from V and 10 bases from J, leaving 12 bases between. The CDR3 is 13 amino acids. CDR3 nucleotide sequence: TGTGCCAGCAGTCCGCAGAGATGGTCACCCCTCCACTTT. Translated: CASSPQRWSPLHF.

The rearrangement links TRBV20-1 to TRBJ1-5, with D unresolved. Trimming removed 8 bases at V and 0 bases at J, with 11 bases between. The CDR3 runs to 13 residues. Germline loops: CDR1 DFQATT, CDR2 SNEGSKA (reference sequence). The CDR3 DNA sequence: TGCAGTATGGCTTATTATAGCAATCAGCCCCAGCATTTT. This gives the protein CSMAYYSNQPQHF.

This clonotype appeared a few times. The J gene is TRBJ2-1, the V gene TRBV2, with TRBD2 matching over 9 bases. Germline CDR1 reads SNHLY; CDR2 reads FYNNEI. The length of the CDR3 is 16 residues. With V trimmed by 3 bases and J by 1 base, 4 bases remained unmatched. In DNA, the CDR3 is TGTGCCAGCAGTGAGGCGGGGGGGCTTTCCTACAATGAGCAGTTCTTC. It specifies CASSEAGGLSYNEQFF.

This clonotype appeared many times. The chain joins TRBV25-1 to TRBJ2-5; D ambiguous. CDR3 length: 14 residues. The V end lost 0 bases, the J end lost 2 bases, and 7 bases lay between the germline ends. Germline CDR1 MGHDK, CDR2 SYGVNS. The DNA for the CDR3 is TGTGCCAGCAGTGAATATGGGCCGCAAGAGACCCAGTACTTC. Translation gives CASSEYGPQETQYF.

This clonotype was counted a few times. The J gene is TRBJ1-1, the V gene TRBV11-1; 9 bases match TRBD1. Germline trimming cut 4 bases from V and 1 base from J; bases unmatched to any gene: 7. Germline loops: CDR1 SGHAT, CDR2 FQDESV (reference sequence). The CDR3 runs 16 residues. CDR3 bases: TGTGCCAGCAGCTACCACCAGACAGGGGGGAACACTGAAGCTTTCTTT. Its translation is CASSYHQTGGNTEAFF.

The chain carries TRBV9 and TRBJ2-1; D is ambiguous. Trimming shortened V by 0 bases and J by 4 bases, and 11 bases separated the two germline ends. CDR1 SGDLS and CDR2 YYNGEE come from the germline V gene. The CDR3 spans 15 residues. CDR3 sequence: CASSVVLGPYNEQFF. As DNA, the CDR3 is TGTGCCAGCAGCGTAGTCCTCGGACCGTACAATGAGCAGTTCTTC.

Only a few counts were recorded for this clonotype. This rearrangement joins TRBV10-3 to TRBJ2-3; 7 bases map to TRBD2. This CDR3 has 17 residues. CDR1 and CDR2 from the germline V gene are ENHRY and SYGVKD. V was clipped by 0 bases and J by 0 bases; unmatched bases: 6. Here the CDR3 DNA reads TGTGCCATCAGTGAGTCGAGTAATAGCGGGAGCACAGATACGCAGTATTTT. Translated: CAISESSNSGSTDTQYF.

This chain uses TRBV30 with TRBJ2-1, with 7 bases aligning to TRBD1. CDR1 and CDR2 (germline): GTSNPN, SVGIG (reference sequence). The CDR3 loop spans 15 amino acids. Trimming cost V 8 bases and J 6 bases; bases outside gene matches: 16. The CDR3 here is CAGNRDSSIRNEQFF. The CDR3 nucleotides read TGTGCCGGCAACCGGGACAGCTCAATTCGCAATGAGCAGTTCTTC.

The chain carries TRBV5-5 and TRBJ2-3; TRBD1 aligns across 7 bases. Losses at the gene ends were 1 base for V and 2 bases for J; bases not matched to a gene: 4. The CDR3 sequence is 15 residues long. CDR1 SGHKS and CDR2 YYEKEE come from the germline V gene (reference sequence). The CDR3 region has the DNA TGTGCCAGCAGCTTGAGACAGGGAATCACAGATACGCAGTATTTT. This translates into CASSLRQGITDTQYF.

The chain uses TRBV5-1 and TRBJ1-2, with 9 bases that match TRBD1. J was trimmed by 1 base and V by 3 bases; bases with no gene match: 4. The length of the CDR3 is 15 residues. CDR1 is SGHRS and CDR2 is YFSETQ in the germline V gene. The CDR3 here is CASSYRDRVNYGYTF. The CDR3 region has the DNA TGCGCCAGCAGCTACCGGGACAGGGTTAACTATGGCTACACCTTC.

The sample holds many counts of this clonotype. The rearrangement uses TRBV5-1 and TRBJ2-5; TRBD2 matches at 12 bases. V lost 0 bases to trimming and J lost 1 base; unmatched junction nucleotides: 19. This CDR3 has 22 amino acids. Germline CDR1 SGHRS, CDR2 YFSETQ. The CDR3 sequence: CASSLANNYLAGGPDFQETQYF. DNA of the CDR3: TGCGCCAGCAGCTTGGCCAACAATTACCTAGCGGGGGGGCCGGATTTCCAAGAGACCCAGTACTTC.

This chain uses TRBV24-1 with TRBJ2-4; D unresolved. The closer fit of TRBJ2-7 to the DNA end suggests the J call may be wrong. This CDR3 has 13 amino acids. The V gene's germline CDR1 is KGHDR and CDR2 SFDVKD. The CDR3 DNA reads TGTGCCACCAGTGCGGGCAGGTACTACGAGCAGTACTTC. Translation: CATSAGRYYEQYF.

This clonotype was found many times. The chain has TRBV4-2 and TRBJ2-1; 10 nucleotides align to TRBD2. Trimming took 4 bases from V and 3 from J; bases not matched to a gene: 3. The CDR3 is 15 residues long. Germline V CDR1 and CDR2: LGHNA, YNFKEQ. CDR3 region: CASSPSGGVYNEQFF. The DNA for the CDR3 is TGTGCCAGCAGCCCAAGCGGGGGGGTCTACAATGAGCAGTTCTTC.

The rearrangement uses TRBV20-1 and TRBJ1-4; D possibly corresponds to TRBD1 (6 bases). V shed 7 bases and J shed 4 bases, with 16 bases lying between them. The length of the CDR3 is 14 residues. CDR1 and CDR2 from the germline V gene are DFQATT and SNEGSKA (reference sequence). The CDR3 sequence is CSGIRGGFNEKLFF. As DNA, the CDR3 is TGCAGTGGAATAAGAGGGGGTTTTAATGAAAAACTGTTTTTT.